The sequence of this TCR beta chain was determined in a study of T-cell memory formation after mild COVID-19. The CDR3 contains 16 residues. Germline loops: CDR1 SGHKS, CDR2 YYEKEE (reference sequence). The germline V and J ends were trimmed by 0 bases and 1 base, with 12 bases remaining between them. TCRdb re-analysed the 5' RACE reads in MiXCR, keeping a single row per CDR3 protein. The table records roughly 150,000 distinct CDR3 sequences, about 14% of them present only once. This sequence originates from an adult woman who had mild COVID-19 (a few samples of this study predate the infection). Cell type and time point are not known. V and J are TRBV5-5 and TRBJ2-3, with D possibly TRBD1 on 6 matching bases. Sequencing was performed on PBMCs or a T cell subset sorted from them (not recorded which). Written as DNA, the CDR3 is TGTGCCAGCAGCTTGGGTTTAGGGGGAGGCACAGATACGCAGTATTTT. Residues: CASSLGLGGGTDTQYF.